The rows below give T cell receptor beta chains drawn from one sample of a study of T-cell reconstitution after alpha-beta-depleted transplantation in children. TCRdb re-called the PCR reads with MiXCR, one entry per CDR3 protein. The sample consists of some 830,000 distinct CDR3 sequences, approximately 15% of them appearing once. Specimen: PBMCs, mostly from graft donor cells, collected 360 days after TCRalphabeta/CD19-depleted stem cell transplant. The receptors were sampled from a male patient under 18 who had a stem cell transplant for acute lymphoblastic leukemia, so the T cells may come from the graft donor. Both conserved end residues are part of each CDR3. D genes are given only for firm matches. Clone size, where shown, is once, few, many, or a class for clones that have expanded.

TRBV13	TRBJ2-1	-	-	CASSLNILPDNEQFF	TGTGCCAGCAGCTTAAACATCCTCCCTGACAATGAGCAGTTCTTC
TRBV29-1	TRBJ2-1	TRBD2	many	CSVDGLAVNRYNEQFF	TGCAGCGTTGATGGGCTAGCGGTTAACAGATACAATGAGCAGTTCTTC
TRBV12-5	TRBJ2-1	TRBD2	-	CASGPNPLAGTYNEQFF	TGTGCTAGTGGACCCAATCCCCTAGCGGGGACCTACAATGAGCAGTTCTTC
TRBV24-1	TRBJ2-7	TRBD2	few	CATSDLRGLAGGPSYEQYF	TGTGCCACCAGTGATTTGCGGGGACTAGCGGGAGGGCCATCCTACGAGCAGTACTTC
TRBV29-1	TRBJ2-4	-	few	CSVVLGITKNIQYF	TGCAGCGTTGTCCTGGGGATTACCAAAAACATTCAGTACTTC
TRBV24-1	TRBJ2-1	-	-	CATVGSYNEQFF	TGTGCCACCGTAGGCTCCTACAATGAGCAGTTCTTC
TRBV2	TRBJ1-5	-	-	CASSSLGGGNQPQHF	TGTGCCAGCAGCTCCCTGGGGGGGGGCAATCAGCCCCAGCATTTT
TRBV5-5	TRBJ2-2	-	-	CASSPGAGFSTGELFF	TGTGCCAGCAGCCCGGGGGCGGGATTTTCAACCGGGGAGCTGTTTTTT
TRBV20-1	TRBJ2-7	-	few	CSARRVKGEQYF	TGCAGTGCTCGCAGGGTTAAGGGCGAGCAGTACTTC
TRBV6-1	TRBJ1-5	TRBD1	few	CASSVNRGQSNQPQHF	TGTGCCAGCAGTGTGAACAGGGGGCAAAGCAATCAGCCCCAGCATTTT
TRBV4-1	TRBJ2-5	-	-	CASSHWIGGPSLQETQYF	TGCGCCAGCAGCCATTGGATAGGGGGACCCTCCCTGCAGGAGACCCAGTACTTC
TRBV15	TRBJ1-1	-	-	CATSRDANGNTEAFF	TGTGCCACCAGCAGAGATGCGAACGGGAACACTGAAGCTTTCTTT
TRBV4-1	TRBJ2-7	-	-	CASRFRRDGASTGYYEQYF	TGCGCCAGCAGATTCCGACGGGATGGTGCTTCAACGGGGTACTACGAGCAGTACTTC
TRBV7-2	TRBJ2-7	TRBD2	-	CASSFPRLADTYEQYF	TGTGCCAGCAGCTTCCCCCGACTAGCGGACACCTACGAGCAGTACTTC
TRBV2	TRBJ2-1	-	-	CASRRESSYNEQFF	TGTGCCAGCAGAAGGGAAAGCTCCTACAATGAGCAGTTCTTC
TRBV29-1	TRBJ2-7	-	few	CSVETAETSSYEQYF	TGCAGCGTTGAAACAGCGGAGACGAGCTCCTACGAGCAGTACTTC
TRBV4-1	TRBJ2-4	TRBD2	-	CASSQESPTAGYGIAKNIQYF	TGCGCCAGCAGCCAAGAATCCCCTACAGCGGGGTACGGGATAGCCAAAAACATTCAGTACTTC
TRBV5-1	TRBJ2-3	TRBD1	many	CASSSYQRTGYLTDTQYF	TGCGCCAGCAGCTCTTACCAACGGACAGGGTACCTCACAGATACGCAGTATTTT
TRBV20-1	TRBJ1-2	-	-	CSAPPAGQGMFGYTF	TGCAGTGCTCCCCCGGCGGGGCAGGGGATGTTTGGCTACACCTTC
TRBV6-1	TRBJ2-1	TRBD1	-	CASRVDRGVDEQFF	TGTGCCAGCAGGGTGGACAGGGGTGTGGATGAGCAGTTCTTC
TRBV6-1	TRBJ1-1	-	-	CASSRGGGGGYTEAFF	TGTGCCAGCAGCCGTGGGGGGGGAGGAGGGTACACTGAAGCTTTCTTT
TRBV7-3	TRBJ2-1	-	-	CASSRHPPRALRDNEQFF	TGTGCCAGCAGCCGACACCCGCCCAGAGCCCTGAGGGACAATGAGCAGTTCTTC
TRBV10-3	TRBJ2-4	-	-	CAISPGSSGNIQYF	TGTGCCATCAGTCCCGGGTCCAGCGGGAACATTCAGTACTTC
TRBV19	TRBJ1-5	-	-	CASSAQHGAQHF	TGTGCCAGTAGTGCCCAACATGGTGCCCAGCATTTT
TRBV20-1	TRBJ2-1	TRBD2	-	CSASGRASGSYNEQFF	TGCAGTGCTAGCGGGAGGGCCTCGGGCTCCTACAATGAGCAGTTCTTC
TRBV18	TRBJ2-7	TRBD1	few	CASSQIARGRTDEQYF	TGTGCCAGCTCACAAATCGCCAGGGGGCGCACGGACGAGCAGTACTTC
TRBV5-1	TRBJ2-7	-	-	CASSLEHQPLGQYF	TGCGCCAGCAGCTTGGAACACCAACCTCTGGGGCAGTACTTC
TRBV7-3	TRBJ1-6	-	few	CASSLTAVNSPLHF	TGTGCCAGCAGCTTAACGGCGGTGAATTCACCCCTCCACTTT
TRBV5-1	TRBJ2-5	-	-	CASSLGAGGARRETQYF	TGCGCCAGCAGCTTAGGAGCGGGCGGCGCTAGACGAGAGACCCAGTACTTC
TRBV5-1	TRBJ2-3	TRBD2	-	CASLSVAGLTDTQYF	TGCGCCAGCCTATCCGTAGCGGGGCTAACAGATACGCAGTATTTT
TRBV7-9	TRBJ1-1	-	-	CASSPGALKVNTEAFF	TGTGCCAGCAGTCCCGGGGCGCTAAAGGTGAACACTGAAGCTTTCTTT
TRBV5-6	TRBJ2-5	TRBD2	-	CASSFFSGRVQGETQYF	TGTGCCAGCAGCTTCTTTAGCGGGAGGGTACAAGGAGAGACCCAGTACTTC
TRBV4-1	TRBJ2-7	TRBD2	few	CASSQMSGLATYEQYF	TGCGCCAGCAGCCAAATGTCCGGACTAGCGACCTACGAGCAGTACTTC
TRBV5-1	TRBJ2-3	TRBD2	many	CASSLQREITDTQYF	TGCGCCAGCAGCTTACAGCGGGAGATCACAGATACGCAGTATTTT
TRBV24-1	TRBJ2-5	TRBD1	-	CATSERRDRETQYF	TGTGCCACCAGTGAGCGCCGGGACAGGGAGACCCAGTACTTC
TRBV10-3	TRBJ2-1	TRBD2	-	CAILLAGGYNEQFF	TGTGCCATCCTACTAGCGGGAGGGTACAATGAGCAGTTCTTC
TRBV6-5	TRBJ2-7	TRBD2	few	CASRNRTSGSSYEQYF	TGTGCCAGCCGAAACCGGACTAGCGGGTCGTCCTACGAGCAGTACTTC
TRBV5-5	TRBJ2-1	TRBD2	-	CASSFSGNHEQFF	TGTGCCAGCAGCTTCAGCGGGAACCATGAGCAGTTCTTC
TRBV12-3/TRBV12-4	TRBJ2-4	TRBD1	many	CASSLQGANIQYF	TGTGCCAGCAGCTTACAGGGGGCGAACATTCAGTACTTC